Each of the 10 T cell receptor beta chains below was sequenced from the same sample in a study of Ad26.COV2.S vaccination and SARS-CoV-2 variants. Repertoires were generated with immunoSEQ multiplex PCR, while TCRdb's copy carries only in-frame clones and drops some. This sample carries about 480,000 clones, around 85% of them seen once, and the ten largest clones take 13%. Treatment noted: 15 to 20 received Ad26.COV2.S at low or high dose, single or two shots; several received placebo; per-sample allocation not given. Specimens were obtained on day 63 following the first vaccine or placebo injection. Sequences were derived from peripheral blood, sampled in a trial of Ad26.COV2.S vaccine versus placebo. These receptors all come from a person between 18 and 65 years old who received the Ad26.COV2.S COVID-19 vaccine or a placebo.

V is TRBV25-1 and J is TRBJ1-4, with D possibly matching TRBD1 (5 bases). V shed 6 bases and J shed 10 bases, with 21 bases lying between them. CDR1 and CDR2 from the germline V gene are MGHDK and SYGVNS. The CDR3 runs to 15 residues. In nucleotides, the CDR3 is TGTGCCAGCAGCCTGACCGGGGGGGGATCATCAAAACTGTTTTTT. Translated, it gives CASSLTGGGSSKLFF. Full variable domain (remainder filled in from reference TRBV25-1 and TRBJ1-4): EADIYQTPRYLVIGTGKKITLECSQTMGHDKMYWYQQDPGMELHLIHYSYGVNSTEKGDLSSESTVSRIRTEHFPLTLESARPSHTSQYLCASSLTGGGSSKLFFGSGTQLSVL.

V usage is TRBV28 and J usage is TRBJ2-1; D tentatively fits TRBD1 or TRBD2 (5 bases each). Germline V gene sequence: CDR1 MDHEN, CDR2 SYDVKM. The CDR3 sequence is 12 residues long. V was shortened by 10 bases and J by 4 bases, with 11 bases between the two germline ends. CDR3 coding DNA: TGTGCCACCCTTGGGGGATACAATGAGCAGTTCTTC. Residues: CATLGGYNEQFF.

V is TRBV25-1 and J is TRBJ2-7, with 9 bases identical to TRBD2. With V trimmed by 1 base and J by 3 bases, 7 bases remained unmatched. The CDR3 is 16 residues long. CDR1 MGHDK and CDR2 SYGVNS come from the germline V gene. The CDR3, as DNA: TGTGCCAGCAGTGAATCCAGGGGACTAGCTGGCTACGAGCAGTACTTC. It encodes CASSESRGLAGYEQYF.

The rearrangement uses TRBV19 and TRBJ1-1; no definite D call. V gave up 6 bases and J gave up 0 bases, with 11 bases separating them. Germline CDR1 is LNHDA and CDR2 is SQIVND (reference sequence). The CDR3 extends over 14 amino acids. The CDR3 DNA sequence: TGTGCCAGTAGGGACCAGAACATGAACACTGAAGCTTTCTTT. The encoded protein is CASRDQNMNTEAFF.

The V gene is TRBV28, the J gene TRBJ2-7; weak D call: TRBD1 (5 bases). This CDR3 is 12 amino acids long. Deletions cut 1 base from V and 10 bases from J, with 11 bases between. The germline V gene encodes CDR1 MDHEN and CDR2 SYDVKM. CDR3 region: CASSLFSQGQYF. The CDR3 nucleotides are TGTGCCAGCAGTTTATTTTCGCAGGGCCAGTACTTC.

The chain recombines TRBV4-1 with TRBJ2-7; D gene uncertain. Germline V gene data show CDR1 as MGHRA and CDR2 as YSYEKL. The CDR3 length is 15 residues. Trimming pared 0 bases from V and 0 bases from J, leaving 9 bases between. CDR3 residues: CASSQDNSASYEQYF. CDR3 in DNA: TGCGCCAGCAGCCAAGATAACTCAGCCTCCTACGAGCAGTACTTC.

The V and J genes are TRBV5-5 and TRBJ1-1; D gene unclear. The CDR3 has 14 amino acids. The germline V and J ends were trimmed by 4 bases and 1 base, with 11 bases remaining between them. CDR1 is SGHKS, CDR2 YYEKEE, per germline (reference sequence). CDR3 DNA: TGTGCCAGCAGCCGAGCCAGCCCGAACACTGAAGCTTTCTTT. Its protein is CASSRASPNTEAFF.

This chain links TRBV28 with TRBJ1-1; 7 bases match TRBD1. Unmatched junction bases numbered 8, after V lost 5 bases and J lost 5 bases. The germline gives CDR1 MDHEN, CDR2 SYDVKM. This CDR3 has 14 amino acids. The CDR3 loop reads CASSGRQGSTEAFF. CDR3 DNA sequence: TGTGCCAGCAGTGGCAGACAGGGATCGACTGAAGCTTTCTTT.

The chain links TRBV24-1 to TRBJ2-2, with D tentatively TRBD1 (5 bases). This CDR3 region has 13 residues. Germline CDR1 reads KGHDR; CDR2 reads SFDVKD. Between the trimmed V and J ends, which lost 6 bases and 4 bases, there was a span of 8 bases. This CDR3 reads CATSRQGTGELFF. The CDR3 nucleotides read TGTGCCACCAGTCGGCAGGGCACCGGGGAGCTGTTTTTT.

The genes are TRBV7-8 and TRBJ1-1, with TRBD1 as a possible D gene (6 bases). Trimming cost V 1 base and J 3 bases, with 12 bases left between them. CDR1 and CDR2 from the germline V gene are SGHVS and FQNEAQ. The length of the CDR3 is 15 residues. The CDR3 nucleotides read TGTGCCAGCAGCTTAGAGGGGGGGCGGGACACTGAAGCTTTCTTT. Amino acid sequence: CASSLEGGRDTEAFF.